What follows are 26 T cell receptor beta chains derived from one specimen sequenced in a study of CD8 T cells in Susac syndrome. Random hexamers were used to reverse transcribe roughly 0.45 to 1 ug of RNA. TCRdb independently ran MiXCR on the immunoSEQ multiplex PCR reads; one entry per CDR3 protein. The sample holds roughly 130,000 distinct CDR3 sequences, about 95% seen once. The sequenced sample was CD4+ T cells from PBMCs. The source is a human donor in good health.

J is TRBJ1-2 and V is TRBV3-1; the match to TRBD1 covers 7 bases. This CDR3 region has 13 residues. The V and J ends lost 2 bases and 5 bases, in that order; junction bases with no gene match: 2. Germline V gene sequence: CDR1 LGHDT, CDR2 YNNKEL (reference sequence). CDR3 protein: CASSQRQGYGYTF. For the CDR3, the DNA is TGTGCCAGCAGCCAAAGACAGGGATATGGCTACACCTTC.

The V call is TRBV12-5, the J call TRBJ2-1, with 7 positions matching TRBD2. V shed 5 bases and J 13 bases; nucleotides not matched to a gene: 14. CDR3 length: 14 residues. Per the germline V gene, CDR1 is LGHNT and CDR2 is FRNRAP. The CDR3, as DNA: TGTGCTAGTGGTAGCGGGAAGAATGGAACCTACCAGTTCTTC. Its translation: CASGSGKNGTYQFF.

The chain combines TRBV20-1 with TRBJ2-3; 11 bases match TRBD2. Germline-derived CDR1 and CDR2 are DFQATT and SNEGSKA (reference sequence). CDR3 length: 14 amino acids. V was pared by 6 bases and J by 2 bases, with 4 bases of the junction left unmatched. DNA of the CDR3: TGCAGTGCGATAGCGGGAGGGCCCACAGATACGCAGTATTTT. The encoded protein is CSAIAGGPTDTQYF.

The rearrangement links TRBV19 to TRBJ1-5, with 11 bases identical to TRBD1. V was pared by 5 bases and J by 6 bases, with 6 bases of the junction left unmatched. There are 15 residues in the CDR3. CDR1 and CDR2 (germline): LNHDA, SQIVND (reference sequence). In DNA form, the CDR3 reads TGTGCCAGTAGTGGACAGGGGGCGTACAGTCAGCCCCAGCATTTT. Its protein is CASSGQGAYSQPQHF. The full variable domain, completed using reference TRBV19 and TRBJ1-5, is DGGITQSPKYLFRKEGQNVTLSCEQNLNHDAMYWYRQDPGQGLRLIYYSQIVNDFQKGDIAEGYSVSREKKESFPLTVTSAQKNPTAFYLCASSGQGAYSQPQHFGDGTRLSIL.

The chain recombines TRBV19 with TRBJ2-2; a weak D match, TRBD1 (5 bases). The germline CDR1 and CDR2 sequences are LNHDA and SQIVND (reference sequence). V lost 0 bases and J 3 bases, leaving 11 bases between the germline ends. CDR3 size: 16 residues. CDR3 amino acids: CASSIDRGFYTGELFF. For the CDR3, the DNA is TGTGCCAGTAGTATAGATAGGGGATTTTACACCGGGGAGCTGTTTTTT. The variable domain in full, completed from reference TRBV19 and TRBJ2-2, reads DGGITQSPKYLFRKEGQNVTLSCEQNLNHDAMYWYRQDPGQGLRLIYYSQIVNDFQKGDIAEGYSVSREKKESFPLTVTSAQKNPTAFYLCASSIDRGFYTGELFFGEGSRLTVL.

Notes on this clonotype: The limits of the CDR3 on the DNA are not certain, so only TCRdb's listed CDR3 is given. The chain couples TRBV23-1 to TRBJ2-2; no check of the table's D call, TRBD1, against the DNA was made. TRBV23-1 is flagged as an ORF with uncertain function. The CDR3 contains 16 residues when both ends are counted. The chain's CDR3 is CASSHIDRRTPGSCFF.

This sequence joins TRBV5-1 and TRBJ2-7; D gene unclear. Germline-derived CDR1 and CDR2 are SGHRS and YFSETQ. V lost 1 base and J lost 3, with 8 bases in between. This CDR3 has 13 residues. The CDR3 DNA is TGCGCCAGCAGCTTGACTAACGGCTACGAGCAGTACTTC. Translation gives CASSLTNGYEQYF. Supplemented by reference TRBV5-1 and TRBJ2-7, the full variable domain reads KAGVTQTPRYLIKTRGQQVTLSCSPISGHRSVSWYQQTPGQGLQFLFEYFSETQRNKGNFPGRFSGRQFSNSRSEMNVSTLELGDSALYLCASSLTNGYEQYFGPGTRLTVT.

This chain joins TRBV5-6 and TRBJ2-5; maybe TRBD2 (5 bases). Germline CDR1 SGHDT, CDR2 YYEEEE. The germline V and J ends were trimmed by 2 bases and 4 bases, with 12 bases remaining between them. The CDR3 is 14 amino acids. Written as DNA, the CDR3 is TGTGCCAGCAGCTTCGTCGGTCGGGGAGAGACCCAGTACTTC. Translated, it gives CASSFVGRGETQYF.

In DNA form, the CDR3 reads TGCGCCAGCAGTCATCCCGGGACTACTAACGAGCAGTACTTC. Amino acids: CASSHPGTTNEQYF. The chain carries TRBV23-1 and TRBJ2-7, with TRBD2 identical over 7 bases. TRBV23-1 is an ORF, and what it does is uncertain. The V and J ends lost 3 bases and 5 bases, in that order; junction bases with no gene match: 7. This CDR3 comprises 14 residues.

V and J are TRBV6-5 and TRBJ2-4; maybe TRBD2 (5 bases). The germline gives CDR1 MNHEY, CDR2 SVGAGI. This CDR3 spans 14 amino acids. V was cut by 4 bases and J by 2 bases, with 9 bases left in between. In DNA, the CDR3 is TGTGCCAGCAGTTCGGACGGGACCAAAAACATTCAGTACTTC. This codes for CASSSDGTKNIQYF.

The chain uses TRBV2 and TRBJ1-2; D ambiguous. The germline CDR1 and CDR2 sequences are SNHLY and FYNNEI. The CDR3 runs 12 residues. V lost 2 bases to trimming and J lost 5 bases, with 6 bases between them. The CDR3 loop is CASSERDYGYTF. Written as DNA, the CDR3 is TGTGCCAGCAGTGAACGGGATTATGGCTACACCTTC.

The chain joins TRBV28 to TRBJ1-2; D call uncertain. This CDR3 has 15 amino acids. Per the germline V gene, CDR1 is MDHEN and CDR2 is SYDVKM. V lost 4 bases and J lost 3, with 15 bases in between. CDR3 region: CASSSNSAGDYGYTF. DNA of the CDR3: TGTGCCAGCAGTTCGAATTCGGCAGGAGACTATGGCTACACCTTC.

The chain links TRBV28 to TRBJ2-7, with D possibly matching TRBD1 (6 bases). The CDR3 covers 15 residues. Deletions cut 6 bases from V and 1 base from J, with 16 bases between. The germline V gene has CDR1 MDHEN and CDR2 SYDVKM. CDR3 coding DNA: TGTGCCAGCAGCCCCACCGGGACAAGGTCCTACGAGCAGTACTTC. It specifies CASSPTGTRSYEQYF.

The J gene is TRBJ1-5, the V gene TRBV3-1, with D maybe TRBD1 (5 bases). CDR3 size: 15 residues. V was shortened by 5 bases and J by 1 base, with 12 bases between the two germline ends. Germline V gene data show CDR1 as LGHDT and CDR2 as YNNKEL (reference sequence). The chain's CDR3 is CASSSSGGSNQPQHF. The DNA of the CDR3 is TGTGCCAGCAGCTCATCTGGGGGAAGCAATCAGCCCCAGCATTTT.

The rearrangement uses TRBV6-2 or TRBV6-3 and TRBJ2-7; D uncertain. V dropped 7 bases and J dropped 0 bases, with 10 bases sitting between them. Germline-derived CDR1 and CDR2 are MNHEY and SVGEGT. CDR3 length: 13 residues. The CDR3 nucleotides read TGTGCCAGCACCTCGGACGGCTCCTACGAGCAGTACTTC. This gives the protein CASTSDGSYEQYF.

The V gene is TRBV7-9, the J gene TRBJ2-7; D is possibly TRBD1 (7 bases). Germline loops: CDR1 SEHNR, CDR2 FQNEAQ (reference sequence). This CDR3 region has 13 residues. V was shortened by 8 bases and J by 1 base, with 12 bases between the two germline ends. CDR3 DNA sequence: TGTGCCAGCCCGGAGGGACAGTCCTACGAGCAGTACTTC. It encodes CASPEGQSYEQYF.

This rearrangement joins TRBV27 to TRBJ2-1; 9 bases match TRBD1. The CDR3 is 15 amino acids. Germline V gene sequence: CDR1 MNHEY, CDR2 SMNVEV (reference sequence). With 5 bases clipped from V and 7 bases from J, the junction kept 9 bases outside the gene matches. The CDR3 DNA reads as TGTGCCAGCAGTCCACAGGGGGCGATGACTAATGAGCAGTTCTTC. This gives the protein CASSPQGAMTNEQFF.

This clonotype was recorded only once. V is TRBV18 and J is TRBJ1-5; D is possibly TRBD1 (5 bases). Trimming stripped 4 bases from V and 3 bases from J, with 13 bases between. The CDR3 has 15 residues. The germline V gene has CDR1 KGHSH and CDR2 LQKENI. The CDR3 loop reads CASSLTGVVNQPQHF. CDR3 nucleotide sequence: TGTGCCAGCTCACTGACGGGGGTTGTCAATCAGCCCCAGCATTTT.

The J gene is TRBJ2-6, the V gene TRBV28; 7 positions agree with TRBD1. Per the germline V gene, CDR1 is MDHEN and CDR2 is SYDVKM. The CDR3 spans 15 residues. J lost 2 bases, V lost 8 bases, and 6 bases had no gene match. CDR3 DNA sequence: TGTGCCAGCTCAATCGGGACAGCTGGGGCCAACGTCCTGACTTTC. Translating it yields CASSIGTAGANVLTF.

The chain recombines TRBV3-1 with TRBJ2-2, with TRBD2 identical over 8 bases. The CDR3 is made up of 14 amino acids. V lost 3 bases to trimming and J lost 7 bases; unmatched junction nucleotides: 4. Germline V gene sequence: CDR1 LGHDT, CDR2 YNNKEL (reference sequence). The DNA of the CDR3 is TGTGCCAGCAGCCAGGGGACTAGTGGCGGGGAGCTGTTTTTT. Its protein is CASSQGTSGGELFF.

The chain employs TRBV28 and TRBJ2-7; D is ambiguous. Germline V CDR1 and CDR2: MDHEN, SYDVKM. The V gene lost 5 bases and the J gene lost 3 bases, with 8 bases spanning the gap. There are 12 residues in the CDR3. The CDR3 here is CASSPDGYEQYF. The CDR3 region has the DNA TGTGCCAGCAGTCCCGACGGCTACGAGCAGTACTTC. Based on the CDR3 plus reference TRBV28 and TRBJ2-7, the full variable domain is DVKVTQSSRYLVKRTGEKVFLECVQDMDHENMFWYRQDPGLGLRLIYFSYDVKMKEKGDIPEGYSVSREKKERFSLILESASTNQTSMYLCASSPDGYEQYFGPGTRLTVT.

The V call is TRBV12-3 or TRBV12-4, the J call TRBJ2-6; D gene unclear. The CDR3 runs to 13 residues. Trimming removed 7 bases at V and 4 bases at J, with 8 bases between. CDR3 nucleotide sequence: TGTGCCAGCACTCCGACGGGGGCCAACGTCCTGACTTTC. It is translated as CASTPTGANVLTF.

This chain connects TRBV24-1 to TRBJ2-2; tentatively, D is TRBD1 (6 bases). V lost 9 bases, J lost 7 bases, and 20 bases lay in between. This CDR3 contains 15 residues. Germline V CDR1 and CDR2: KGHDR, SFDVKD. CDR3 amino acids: CATQTLQGRSGELFF. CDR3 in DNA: TGTGCCACCCAGACCCTACAGGGTAGGAGCGGGGAGCTGTTTTTT.

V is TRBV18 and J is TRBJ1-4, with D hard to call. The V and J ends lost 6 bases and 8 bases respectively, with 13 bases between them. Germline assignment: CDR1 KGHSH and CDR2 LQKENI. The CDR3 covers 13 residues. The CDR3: CASSALEKEKLFF. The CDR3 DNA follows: TGTGCCAGCTCCGCGTTGGAGAAAGAAAAACTGTTTTTT.

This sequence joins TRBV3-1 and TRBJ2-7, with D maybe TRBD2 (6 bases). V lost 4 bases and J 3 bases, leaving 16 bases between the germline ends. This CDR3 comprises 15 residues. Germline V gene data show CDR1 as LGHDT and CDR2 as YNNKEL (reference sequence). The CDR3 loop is CASSPVTGLYYEQYF. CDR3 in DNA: TGTGCCAGCAGCCCGGTTACGGGACTTTACTACGAGCAGTACTTC.

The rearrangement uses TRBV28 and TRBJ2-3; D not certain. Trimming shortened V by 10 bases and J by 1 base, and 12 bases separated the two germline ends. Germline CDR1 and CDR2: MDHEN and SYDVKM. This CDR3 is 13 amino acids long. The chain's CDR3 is CATDGFGTDTQYF. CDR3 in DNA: TGTGCCACCGATGGGTTTGGCACAGATACGCAGTATTTT.